This passage covers 25 T cell receptor beta chains from one sample sequenced in a study of blood T cell repertoires in COVID-19. Only in-frame clones appear in the TCRdb table, and some are missing; sequencing was by immunoSEQ multiplex PCR. Found here are under 250,000 clones, around 83% of them singletons; the top ten hold around 8.9%. Sequencing was carried out using peripheral blood. The receptors stem from a man aged 40-49 years with active or convalescent COVID-19.

V usage is TRBV2 and J usage is TRBJ1-4; weak D call: TRBD1 (5 bases). The CDR3 is made up of 14 amino acids. Germline CDR1 SNHLY, CDR2 FYNNEI. Trimming pared 1 base from V and 7 bases from J, leaving 10 bases between. DNA of the CDR3: TGTGCCAGCAGTGAAGGGACACTGATTGAAAAACTGTTTTTT. It encodes CASSEGTLIEKLFF.

V and J are TRBV10-3 and TRBJ1-3; 7 bases map to TRBD1. Germline V CDR1 and CDR2: ENHRY, SYGVKD. This CDR3 has 15 residues. V lost 2 bases, J lost 0 bases, and 1 base stayed unmatched. CDR3 in amino acids: CAISERQGSGNTIYF. The CDR3 DNA reads as TGTGCCATCAGTGAGAGACAGGGCTCTGGAAACACCATATATTTT.

The CDR3 region has the DNA TGTGCCAGCAGCAGGCTGGGGCCGAACACCGGGGAGCTGTTTTTT. Amino acid sequence: CASSRLGPNTGELFF. This chain links TRBV7-8 with TRBJ2-2; tentatively, D is TRBD1 (5 bases). CDR3 size: 15 residues. Between the trimmed V and J ends, which lost 5 bases and 0 bases, there was a span of 10 bases. The V gene's germline CDR1 is SGHVS and CDR2 FQNEAQ.

The genes are TRBV18 and TRBJ2-3, with 7 positions matching TRBD1. This CDR3 is 15 amino acids long. After removal of 7 bases from V and 2 bases from J, the junction contained 9 bases not matched to a gene. Germline V gene lookup returns CDR1 KGHSH and CDR2 LQKENI. DNA of the CDR3: TGTGCCAGCTGCACATCGGGACAGATCACAGATACGCAGTATTTT. It encodes CASCTSGQITDTQYF.

The chain carries TRBV25-1 and TRBJ2-7, with D tentatively TRBD2 (7 bases). CDR1 MGHDK and CDR2 SYGVNS come from the germline V gene. The CDR3 contains 17 residues. Trimming left V 7 bases short and J 0 bases short, with 22 bases between. As DNA, the CDR3 is TGTGCCAGCACCAAAGGGGGGGCTTCTGGTAGCTCCTACGAGCAGTACTTC. Amino acid sequence: CASTKGGASGSSYEQYF.

V usage is TRBV5-1 and J usage is TRBJ2-6; 10 bases fit TRBD1. The CDR3 has 17 residues. The germline CDR1 and CDR2 sequences are SGHRS and YFSETQ. V trimming: 4 bases; J trimming: 6 bases; junction bases outside the gene matches: 10. CDR3 amino acids: CASSAGQGGPLANVLTF. The DNA for the CDR3 is TGCGCCAGCAGCGCCGGACAGGGGGGCCCGCTGGCCAACGTCCTGACTTTC.

V and J are TRBV4-1 and TRBJ1-1; 11 bases line up with TRBD1. The germline CDR1 and CDR2 sequences are MGHRA and YSYEKL. J was trimmed by 5 bases and V by 4 bases; bases with no gene match: 6. The length of the CDR3 is 15 residues. In DNA form, the CDR3 reads TGCGCCAGCAGCCTTGGGACAGGGGGGCTAACTGAAGCTTTCTTT. It encodes CASSLGTGGLTEAFF.

The chain recombines TRBV3-1 (or the pseudogene TRBV3-2) with TRBJ2-6, with unresolved D. Germline loops: CDR1 LGHDT, CDR2 YNNKEL (reference sequence). V was shortened by 0 bases and J by 0 bases, with 9 bases between the two germline ends. CDR3 length equals 17 residues. This CDR3 reads CASSQDGRVSGANVLTF. The CDR3 region has the DNA TGTGCCAGCAGCCAAGATGGCCGGGTCTCTGGGGCCAACGTCCTGACTTTC.

This clone was found a few times. V usage is TRBV7-3 and J usage is TRBJ2-2, with 12 bases that match TRBD2. With 5 bases clipped from V and 4 bases from J, the junction kept 8 bases outside the gene matches. The CDR3 loop spans 17 amino acids. The germline CDR1 and CDR2 sequences are SGHTA and FQGTGA. The CDR3 region has the DNA TGTGCCAGCAGCCACCCACTAGCGGGGGGAAGCACCGGGGAGCTGTTTTTT. Translation gives CASSHPLAGGSTGELFF. The entire variable domain, with the rest obtained from reference TRBV7-3 and TRBJ2-2, is as follows: GAGVSQTPSNKVTEKGKYVELRCDPISGHTALYWYRQSLGQGPEFLIYFQGTGAADDSGLPNDRFFAVRPEGSVSTLKIQRTERGDSAVYLCASSHPLAGGSTGELFFGEGSRLTVL.

The rearrangement links TRBV29-1 to TRBJ2-3; 11 bases match TRBD2. V lost 7 bases and J lost 6; bases outside the gene matches: 6. Germline values: CDR1 SQVTM, CDR2 ANQGSEA. This CDR3 contains 13 residues. CDR3 amino acids: CSALAGGPDTQYF. The CDR3 DNA is TGCAGCGCCTTAGCGGGGGGGCCGGATACGCAGTATTTT.

This chain connects TRBV25-1 to TRBJ1-3; possible D gene TRBD1, 5 bases. CDR1 is MGHDK and CDR2 is SYGVNS in the germline V gene. V lost 9 bases to trimming and J lost 8 bases, with 26 bases between them. CDR3 size: 16 residues. The CDR3 DNA reads as TGTGCCAGGCGTCAACCTACCAGACAGTGCCCAGACACCATATATTTT. Protein: CARRQPTRQCPDTIYF. The whole variable domain, filled in from reference TRBV25-1 and TRBJ1-3, reads EADIYQTPRYLVIGTGKKITLECSQTMGHDKMYWYQQDPGMELHLIHYSYGVNSTEKGDLSSESTVSRIRTEHFPLTLESARPSHTSQYLCARRQPTRQCPDTIYFGEGSWLTVV.

The chain joins TRBV6-4 to TRBJ2-1; 9 positions agree with TRBD2. This CDR3 comprises 15 residues. With V trimmed by 0 bases and J by 9 bases, 6 bases remained unmatched. Germline V gene lookup returns CDR1 MRHNA and CDR2 SNTAGT. CDR3 loop: CASSDSSGGLGEQFF. CDR3 coding DNA: TGTGCCAGCAGTGACTCGAGCGGGGGGTTAGGTGAGCAGTTCTTC.

This clone was observed a handful of times. V is TRBV5-1 and J is TRBJ2-5, with 11 positions matching TRBD1. With 4 bases clipped from V and 4 bases from J, the junction kept 6 bases outside the gene matches. This CDR3 contains 15 residues. Per the germline V gene, CDR1 is SGHRS and CDR2 is YFSETQ. The CDR3 DNA reads TGCGCCAGCAGCGGCACCGGGACAGGGGGAGAGACCCAGTACTTC. Its protein is CASSGTGTGGETQYF.

The chain joins TRBV19 to TRBJ2-5; TRBD2 aligns across 7 bases. Per the germline V gene, CDR1 is LNHDA and CDR2 is SQIVND (reference sequence). CDR3 length: 13 amino acids. V lost 5 bases to trimming and J lost 4 bases; unmatched junction nucleotides: 4. The chain's CDR3 is CASSQRGGETQYF. The CDR3 DNA follows: TGTGCCAGTAGTCAACGCGGGGGAGAGACCCAGTACTTC. Using reference TRBV19 and TRBJ2-5 for the parts outside the CDR3, the full variable domain is DGGITQSPKYLFRKEGQNVTLSCEQNLNHDAMYWYRQDPGQGLRLIYYSQIVNDFQKGDIAEGYSVSREKKESFPLTVTSAQKNPTAFYLCASSQRGGETQYFGPGTRLLVL.

The genes are TRBV11-3 and TRBJ2-3, with a tentative D call TRBD1 (7 bases). V was cut by 3 bases and J by 2 bases, with 12 bases left in between. CDR3 length: 15 amino acids. Germline loops: CDR1 SGHNT, CDR2 YENEEA. The CDR3 reads CASSLGGQLTDTQYF. CDR3 nucleotide sequence: TGTGCCAGCAGCTTGGGGGGACAGCTCACAGATACGCAGTATTTT.

The gene calls are TRBV5-5 and TRBJ1-5; D is unclear. V lost 2 bases and J lost 6, with 9 bases in between. The V gene's germline CDR1 is SGHKS and CDR2 YYEKEE (reference sequence). This CDR3 region has 13 residues. CDR3 DNA: TGTGCCAGCAGCTTCGATGGGAGTCAGCCCCAGCATTTT. Amino acids: CASSFDGSQPQHF.

The chain is built from TRBV13 and TRBJ2-1; D gene unclear. CDR3 length equals 14 residues. Trimming took 4 bases from V and 5 from J, leaving 12 bases between them. CDR1 is PRHDT, CDR2 FYEKMQ, per germline (reference sequence). CDR3 region: CASSYLPRDNEQFF. In nucleotides, the CDR3 is TGTGCCAGCAGCTATCTACCACGCGACAATGAGCAGTTCTTC.

The chain recombines TRBV5-1 with TRBJ2-6; possible D gene TRBD1, 5 bases. Germline V gene sequence: CDR1 SGHRS, CDR2 YFSETQ. Between the trimmed V and J ends, which lost 4 bases and 9 bases, there was a span of 11 bases. The CDR3 runs 13 residues. The CDR3 sequence is CASSPGQNNVLTF. As DNA, the CDR3 is TGCGCCAGCAGCCCAGGACAAAACAACGTCCTGACTTTC.

The table lists this clone with a count of one. The J gene is TRBJ1-6, the V gene TRBV2; possible D gene TRBD1, 6 bases. Germline V lookup: CDR1 SNHLY, CDR2 FYNNEI. V lost 7 bases to trimming and J lost 0 bases, with 10 bases between them. The CDR3 extends over 15 amino acids. The DNA for the CDR3 is TGTGCCAGCAAAGGGGGAAGCTCCTATAATTCACCCCTCCACTTT. Translated: CASKGGSSYNSPLHF.

This rearrangement joins TRBV12-3 or TRBV12-4 to TRBJ1-2, with no clear D. The CDR3 runs 12 residues. The V end was cut by 8 bases, the J end by 1 base, with 8 bases between. CDR3 coding DNA: TGTGCCAGCTGCCGGGTTAACTATGGCTACACCTTC. Residues: CASCRVNYGYTF.

With regard to this clone: Its ends do not fully match the called genes, so a read error is possible. This chain links TRBV29-1 with TRBJ2-7, with unresolved D. This CDR3 region has 12 residues. Germline values: CDR1 SQVTM, CDR2 ANQGSEA. This CDR3 reads CSVEVSPYEQYF. CDR3 bases: TGCAGCGTGGAAGTATCCCCCTACGAGCAGTACTTC.

The gene calls are TRBV4-1 and TRBJ1-5; TRBD1 is a possible D gene (5 bases). This CDR3 contains 15 residues. The germline V gene encodes CDR1 MGHRA and CDR2 YSYEKL. Trimming removed 0 bases from V and 4 bases from J, with 10 bases in between. The CDR3 region is CASSQEGRGNQPQHF. The CDR3 DNA reads TGCGCCAGCAGCCAAGAGGGAAGGGGAAATCAGCCCCAGCATTTT.

This clone was seen more than once but under ten times. This sequence joins TRBV5-5 and TRBJ1-6; TRBD1 matches at 8 bases. The CDR3 runs 18 residues. The germline V gene encodes CDR1 SGHKS and CDR2 YYEKEE (reference sequence). The J segment lost 10 bases and the V segment lost 0 bases, leaving 15 bases of the junction unmatched. CDR3 sequence: CASSLVEWVGQGGSPLHF. The CDR3 nucleotides read TGTGCCAGCAGCTTGGTAGAATGGGTTGGACAGGGAGGCTCACCCCTCCACTTT.

The chain has TRBV6-5 and TRBJ1-2; 8 bases agree with TRBD1. Looked up from germline, CDR1 is MNHEY and CDR2 is SVGAGI. The CDR3 has 15 amino acids. The J segment lost 0 bases and the V segment lost 2 bases, leaving 2 bases of the junction unmatched. The CDR3 sequence is CASSYQTGANYGYTF. CDR3 nucleotides: TGTGCCAGCAGTTACCAGACAGGGGCTAACTATGGCTACACCTTC.

J is TRBJ1-5 and V is TRBV19; 9 bases align to TRBD1. CDR1 and CDR2 from the germline V gene are LNHDA and SQIVND (reference sequence). The CDR3 covers 15 residues. The J segment lost 5 bases and the V segment lost 7 bases, leaving 9 bases of the junction unmatched. As DNA, the CDR3 is TGTGCCAGTACTCGGGGGACAGGGTTTTATCAGCCCCAGCATTTT. This codes for CASTRGTGFYQPQHF.